Listed here are 8 T cell receptor beta chains from one sample, sequenced in a study of CXCR3-negative and CXCR3-positive naive CD8 T cells. Researchers prepared the TRB cDNA libraries using 5' RACE with UMI labels. TCRdb re-called the 5' RACE reads; every CDR3 protein appears as one record, without DNA. The sample has some 130,000 distinct CDR3 sequences. The antigens these receptors bind are not known. General study results and limits: For CXCR3-positive naive cells, TRB CDR3s were more hydrophobic than those of CXCR3-negative naive cells.

Sequenced sample: naive CXCR3+ CD8+ T cells from blood. Subset specified: CD45RO-CCR7+CD27+CD95- naive CD8+ T cells expressing CXCR3 (TNR3+). All receptors derive from a human donor in good health. Some clones in this sample may be carry-over from other donors' samples.

This chain connects TRBV5-5 to TRBJ2-1. The germline V gene has CDR1 SGHKS and CDR2 YYEKEE (reference sequence). The CDR3 totals 16 residues. CDR3 in amino acids: CASSLYAPPSGNEQFF.

The chain couples TRBV7-2 to TRBJ1-5; the TRBD1 assignment by TCRdb is unverifiable without DNA. Germline V gene data show CDR1 as SGHTA and CDR2 as FQGNSA. CDR3 length: 17 amino acids. CDR3 residues: CASSSDRDRVNDQPQHF.

The chain couples TRBV3-1 to TRBJ1-6. The V gene's germline CDR1 is LGHDT and CDR2 YNNKEL (reference sequence). The CDR3 contains 16 residues. This CDR3 is CASSPIRRNLNSPLHF.

This chain connects TRBV4-1 to TRBJ2-7; TCRdb outputs TRBD1, but without DNA this stays unchecked. This CDR3 is 13 amino acids long. Germline CDR1 and CDR2: MGHRA and YSYEKL. CDR3 amino acids: CASSPPSGDELYF.

CDR3 in amino acids: CASSLVYGGGAKDTQYF. This chain links TRBV11-2 with TRBJ2-3; there is no DNA to check the TCRdb D call of TRBD2. Looked up from germline, CDR1 is SGHAT and CDR2 is FQNNGV. The length of the CDR3 is 17 residues.

The chain recombines TRBV20-1 with TRBJ2-7; TCRdb returns TRBD1, unconfirmable since there is no DNA. This CDR3 contains 15 residues. CDR1 is DFQATT, CDR2 SNEGSKA, per germline (reference sequence). CDR3: CSASSTGTGDYEQYF.

The chain links TRBV14 to TRBJ2-3. CDR1 SGHDN and CDR2 FVKESK come from the germline V gene. There are 15 residues in the CDR3. CDR3 protein: CASSQVGKLADTQYF.

V and J are TRBV7-9 and TRBJ1-5. Per the germline V gene, CDR1 is SEHNR and CDR2 is FQNEAQ (reference sequence). This CDR3 has 13 amino acids. CDR3 sequence reads: CASSPNGNQPQHF. The full variable domain, with the rest looked up from reference TRBV7-9 and TRBJ1-5, is DTGVSQNPRHKITKRGQNVTFRCDPISEHNRLYWYRQTLGQGPEFLTYFQNEAQLEKSRLLSDRFSAERPKGSFSTLEIQRTEQGDSAMYLCASSPNGNQPQHFGDGTRLSIL.